Below are 21 T cell receptor beta chains sequenced from a single sample in a study of blood T cell repertoires in COVID-19. Clones were sequenced by immunoSEQ multiplex PCR, and TCRdb holds only the in-frame ones, with some missing. This table has about 120,000 clones, around 89% appearing once. Sequencing used peripheral blood. The receptors derive from a man in his 60s with COVID-19, enrolled during active disease.

The V call is TRBV18, the J call TRBJ1-2; the match to TRBD1 covers 7 bases. CDR3 length: 15 amino acids. Germline CDR1 and CDR2: KGHSH and LQKENI. With V trimmed by 3 bases and J by 0 bases, 4 bases remained unmatched. CDR3 bases: TGTGCCAGCTCACCTCGACAGGGAACTAACTATGGCTACACCTTC. It translates to CASSPRQGTNYGYTF. Variable domain in full (rest from reference TRBV18 and TRBJ1-2): NAGVMQNPRHLVRRRGQEARLRCSPMKGHSHVYWYRQLPEEGLKFMVYLQKENIIDESGMPKERFSAEFPKEGPSILRIQQVVRGDSAAYFCASSPRQGTNYGYTFGSGTRLTVV.

The chain couples TRBV30 to TRBJ2-7; 13 bases agree with TRBD2. The CDR3 consists of 16 residues. With 0 bases clipped from V and 4 bases from J, the junction kept 6 bases outside the gene matches. In germline, CDR1 is GTSNPN, CDR2 SVGIG (reference sequence). The chain's CDR3 is CAWSVTSGGAAYEQYF. In DNA, the CDR3 is TGTGCCTGGAGTGTCACTAGCGGGGGGGCAGCTTACGAGCAGTACTTC.

The CDR3 region is CASSPRVGNEKLFF. For the CDR3, the DNA is TGTGCCAGCTCCCCCAGGGTTGGTAATGAAAAACTGTTTTTT. The V gene is TRBV18, the J gene TRBJ1-4, with TRBD1 as a possible D gene (5 bases). Germline values: CDR1 KGHSH, CDR2 LQKENI. V lost 6 bases and J lost 4, with 12 bases in between. The CDR3 runs to 14 residues.

This chain joins TRBV12-3 or TRBV12-4 and TRBJ1-1, with D unresolved. This CDR3 contains 13 residues. The germline V and J ends were trimmed by 3 bases and 4 bases, with 9 bases remaining between them. CDR3 DNA: TGTGCCAGCAGTTTCGAGGGTTTCACTGAAGCTTTCTTT. Protein sequence: CASSFEGFTEAFF.

V gene TRBV7-3 combines with J gene TRBJ2-1; D remains ambiguous. Deletions cut 5 bases from V and 8 bases from J, with 16 bases between. The germline CDR1 and CDR2 sequences are SGHTA and FQGTGA. This CDR3 region has 14 residues. CDR3 sequence reads: CASSLGLGQDEQFF. Here the CDR3 DNA reads TGTGCCAGCAGCCTTGGTCTGGGCCAGGATGAGCAGTTCTTC. Combining the CDR3 with reference TRBV7-3 and TRBJ2-1 gives the whole variable domain GAGVSQTPSNKVTEKGKYVELRCDPISGHTALYWYRQSLGQGPEFLIYFQGTGAADDSGLPNDRFFAVRPEGSVSTLKIQRTERGDSAVYLCASSLGLGQDEQFFGPGTRLTVL.

The chain carries TRBV6-5 and TRBJ1-1; 8 nucleotides align to TRBD1. V lost 3 bases, J lost 9 bases, and 6 bases stayed unmatched. Germline CDR1 and CDR2: MNHEY and SVGAGI. This CDR3 region has 13 residues. CDR3 amino acids: CASSYGQGAQAFF. The CDR3 coding sequence is TGTGCCAGCAGTTATGGACAGGGCGCCCAAGCTTTCTTT.

This clone was seen a single time. Other nucleotide sequences from this sample produce the same CDR3. The chain is built from TRBV9 and TRBJ2-2, with a possible D match to TRBD2 (5 bases). The CDR3 extends over 13 amino acids. Germline-derived CDR1 and CDR2 are SGDLS and YYNGEE. V dropped 2 bases and J dropped 6 bases, with 8 bases sitting between them. DNA of the CDR3: TGTGCCAGCAGCGTCGGGGTTCCCGGGGAGCTGTTTTTT. The encoded protein is CASSVGVPGELFF.

This clone was picked up one time. The V gene is TRBV14, the J gene TRBJ1-3; the D gene is possibly TRBD1 (6 bases). Trimming pared 0 bases from V and 0 bases from J, leaving 27 bases between. The CDR3 contains 22 residues. The V gene's germline CDR1 is SGHDN and CDR2 FVKESK. In DNA, the CDR3 is TGTGCCAGCAGCCAAGAAGCGGTCGGCAGGGGTAGGTGGCCCCTCTCTGGAAACACCATATATTTT. It translates to CASSQEAVGRGRWPLSGNTIYF.

V usage is TRBV27 and J usage is TRBJ2-5; tentative D call: TRBD2 (6 bases). Trimming removed 2 bases from V and 5 bases from J, with 9 bases in between. In germline, CDR1 is MNHEY, CDR2 SMNVEV (reference sequence). This CDR3 is built from 13 residues. This CDR3 reads CASSLGTWETQYF. The DNA for the CDR3 is TGTGCCAGCAGTTTAGGGACTTGGGAGACCCAGTACTTC.

This chain's CDR3 is CASSYGQGGNQPQHF. DNA of the CDR3: TGTGCCAGCAGTTACGGACAGGGGGGAAATCAGCCCCAGCATTTT. This chain uses TRBV6-5 with TRBJ1-5; 10 bases agree with TRBD1. Trimming took 2 bases from V and 4 from J; bases not matched to a gene: 2. The CDR3 covers 15 residues. Looked up from germline, CDR1 is MNHEY and CDR2 is SVGAGI.

The rearrangement joins TRBV7-9 to TRBJ1-6; D is ambiguous. Between the trimmed V and J ends, which lost 6 bases and 6 bases, there was a span of 12 bases. The CDR3 covers 14 residues. Germline V gene lookup returns CDR1 SEHNR and CDR2 FQNEAQ (reference sequence). DNA of the CDR3: TGTGCCAGCAGTCCGGCCCCTAGTAATTCACCCCTCCACTTT. Translating it yields CASSPAPSNSPLHF.

The CDR3 sequence is CASSELAGGPYNEQFF. DNA for the CDR3: TGTGCCAGCAGCGAATTAGCGGGGGGACCCTACAATGAGCAGTTCTTC. The genes are TRBV9 and TRBJ2-1; TRBD2 agrees at 10 bases. The CDR3 spans 16 residues. The germline CDR1 and CDR2 sequences are SGDLS and YYNGEE. The J segment lost 2 bases and the V segment lost 3 bases, leaving 5 bases of the junction unmatched.

V is TRBV7-9 and J is TRBJ1-1, with a weak D call TRBD1 (6 bases). Germline V lookup: CDR1 SEHNR, CDR2 FQNEAQ (reference sequence). The CDR3 spans 16 residues. V was pared by 5 bases and J by 0 bases, with 16 bases between. The CDR3 loop is CASSPRPGHLNTEAFF. The CDR3 DNA reads as TGTGCCAGCAGCCCAAGACCGGGACACCTGAACACTGAAGCTTTCTTT.

The chain couples TRBV4-2 to TRBJ2-3, with 8 bases identical to TRBD2. The CDR3 length is 14 residues. The germline gives CDR1 LGHNA, CDR2 YNFKEQ. With V trimmed by 4 bases and J by 3 bases, 3 bases remained unmatched. The CDR3 is CASSPGGVTDTQYF. CDR3 DNA: TGTGCCAGCAGCCCGGGGGGGGTTACAGATACGCAGTATTTT.

This clone was counted between two and nine times. The rearrangement links TRBV18 to TRBJ1-3; D gene ambiguous. Trimming took 5 bases from V and 4 from J, leaving 21 bases between them. This CDR3 has 17 amino acids. From germline, CDR1 is KGHSH and CDR2 LQKENI. CDR3 in DNA: TGTGCCAGCTCAACACTCGCGGCCGGAAGCCCCGGAAACACCATATATTTT. Protein sequence: CASSTLAAGSPGNTIYF.

This clone has a single count. The rearrangement joins TRBV28 to TRBJ1-3; D unresolved. CDR1 MDHEN and CDR2 SYDVKM come from the germline V gene. This CDR3 is 14 amino acids long. V gave up 3 bases and J gave up 0 bases, with 6 bases separating them. The CDR3 bases are TGTGCCAGCAGTTTTGGCGGCTCTGGAAACACCATATATTTT. It encodes CASSFGGSGNTIYF.

This chain joins TRBV7-2 and TRBJ1-5, with TRBD1 matching 7 bases. This CDR3 is built from 16 residues. V shed 7 bases, J shed 0 bases, and the junction held 9 bases outside the gene matches. Germline V gives CDR1 SGHTA, CDR2 FQGNSA. CDR3 DNA sequence: TGTGCCAGCACCCCCGCAGGGGGTTATAGCAATCAGCCCCAGCATTTT. Its protein is CASTPAGGYSNQPQHF.

The rearrangement links TRBV11-2 to TRBJ2-4; D is unclear. Looked up from germline, CDR1 is SGHAT and CDR2 is FQNNGV. The CDR3 totals 13 residues. V lost 1 base to trimming and J lost 8 bases, with 9 bases between them. The CDR3 sequence: CASSLGAQDIQYF. In DNA form, the CDR3 reads TGTGCCAGCAGCTTAGGGGCTCAGGACATTCAGTACTTC.

The gene calls are TRBV6-5 and TRBJ1-1; D unclear. V was pared by 6 bases and J by 1 base, with 15 bases between. Germline V gene sequence: CDR1 MNHEY, CDR2 SVGAGI. The CDR3 runs to 15 residues. The CDR3 is CASSKDAAPNTEAFF. In nucleotides, the CDR3 is TGTGCCAGCAGCAAAGACGCGGCACCGAACACTGAAGCTTTCTTT.

This clone has a single count. The chain recombines TRBV10-1 with TRBJ2-3, with D tentatively TRBD2 (6 bases). This CDR3 region has 15 residues. V shed 6 bases and J shed 0 bases, with 13 bases lying between them. Germline V gene sequence: CDR1 WNHNN, CDR2 SYGVQD (reference sequence). CDR3 protein: CASSGGRGSTDTQYF. The CDR3 DNA follows: TGCGCCAGCAGCGGGGGTAGGGGAAGCACAGATACGCAGTATTTT.

The gene calls are TRBV6-5 and TRBJ2-3, with a possible D match to TRBD1 (5 bases). This CDR3 is 12 amino acids long. V was cut by 5 bases and J by 5 bases, with 8 bases left in between. CDR1 and CDR2 from the germline V gene are MNHEY and SVGAGI. The CDR3 loop is CASSRRGDTQYF. The CDR3 coding sequence is TGTGCCAGCAGTCGAAGGGGAGATACGCAGTATTTT.